The 30 T cell receptor beta chains below were found in one sample sequenced in a study of control samples from healthy donors and cancer patients (dated by TCRdb to 2019 to 2021). Receptor libraries were prepared by the immunoSEQ multiplex PCR assay. The clones in this table, taken by TCRdb from immuneACCESS, are in-frame only. Not every clone is retained; where verified, under half of the shortfall comes from an unresolved V gene, and the cause of the rest is unknown. Recorded for this sample are under 200,000 clones; about 93% of them occurred a single time. The ten largest account for about 4% of the sample. Sequenced sample: blood. These receptors were obtained from an older woman in good health.

This clone appeared once. The J gene is TRBJ1-1, the V gene TRBV18; no firm D call. Trimming removed 5 bases from V and 6 bases from J, with 10 bases in between. The CDR3 covers 12 residues. Germline V gene sequence: CDR1 KGHSH, CDR2 LQKENI. The CDR3 is CASSAGGSEAFF. The CDR3 DNA sequence: TGTGCCAGCTCAGCCGGAGGGTCTGAAGCTTTCTTT.

This chain joins TRBV21-1 and TRBJ2-3; the table's D call, TRBD1, was not checked against the DNA. TRBV21-1 is given as a pseudogene. This CDR3 spans 14 amino acids. CDR3 nucleotides: TGTGCCAGCAGCAACGACATCGAACGCCGAGCGCAGTATTTT. Its protein is CASSNDIERRAQYF.

The CDR3 region has the DNA TGTGCCAGCTCACAGGACACTGAAGCTTTCTTT. Residues: CASSQDTEAFF. The chain joins TRBV18 to TRBJ1-1, with unresolved D. The germline V gene has CDR1 KGHSH and CDR2 LQKENI. V was trimmed by 4 bases and J by 3 bases, leaving 3 bases between them. CDR3 length equals 11 residues.

This chain uses TRBV20-1 with TRBJ1-5; unclear D gene. V lost 3 bases, J lost 6 bases, and 21 bases lay in between. The CDR3 extends over 16 amino acids. Germline values: CDR1 DFQATT, CDR2 SNEGSKA (reference sequence). CDR3 sequence: CSASDLRRVLGQPQHF. The CDR3 DNA sequence: TGCAGTGCTAGTGACCTTCGAAGGGTTTTAGGTCAGCCCCAGCATTTT.

The chain joins TRBV2 to TRBJ1-6; 9 bases are a match to TRBD1. The CDR3 consists of 16 residues. V trimming: 5 bases; J trimming: 7 bases; junction bases outside the gene matches: 9. Looked up from germline, CDR1 is SNHLY and CDR2 is FYNNEI. CDR3 protein: CASSLRRDRENSPLHF. In nucleotides, the CDR3 is TGTGCCAGCAGTCTCCGCCGGGACAGGGAAAATTCACCCCTCCACTTT. Full variable domain (remainder filled in from reference TRBV2 and TRBJ1-6): EPEVTQTPSHQVTQMGQEVILRCVPISNHLYFYWYRQILGQKVEFLVSFYNNEISEKSEIFDDQFSVERPDGSNFTLKIRSTKLEDSAMYFCASSLRRDRENSPLHFGNGTRLTVT.

This clone came up once. CDR3 amino acids: CASSQGSGLQYF. The CDR3 DNA reads TGTGCCAGCAGCCAAGGCTCCGGCCTACAGTACTTC. The chain employs TRBV3-1 (or the pseudogene TRBV3-2) and TRBJ2-4; unclear D gene. The CDR3 has 12 residues. V was clipped by 1 base and J by 13 bases, with 11 bases between them. In germline, CDR1 is LGHDT, CDR2 YNNKEL (reference sequence).

CDR3 in amino acids: CASSRGQAATYEQYF. DNA of the CDR3: TGTGCCAGCAGCCGCGGACAGGCGGCCACCTACGAGCAGTACTTC. The chain employs TRBV4-2 and TRBJ2-7, with 7 positions matching TRBD1. Germline V gene lookup returns CDR1 LGHNA and CDR2 YNFKEQ. The CDR3 sequence is 15 residues long. After removal of 4 bases from V and 2 bases from J, the junction contained 8 bases not matched to a gene.

This chain uses TRBV12-3 or TRBV12-4 with TRBJ1-2, with D possibly matching TRBD1 (6 bases). Trimming shortened V by 5 bases and J by 8 bases, and 15 bases separated the two germline ends. The CDR3 sequence is 13 residues long. The CDR3 protein is CASSQPDRLGYTF. As DNA, the CDR3 is TGTGCCAGCAGTCAACCCGACAGGTTAGGCTACACCTTC.

V and J are TRBV6-5 and TRBJ1-1, with TRBD1 identical over 7 bases. Germline V gene data show CDR1 as MNHEY and CDR2 as SVGAGI. The CDR3 runs 12 residues. V was pared by 5 bases and J by 8 bases, with 5 bases of the junction left unmatched. The CDR3 DNA follows: TGTGCCAGCAGTCGAGGGGGCGTGGAAGCTTTCTTT. This sequence encodes CASSRGGVEAFF.

The chain has TRBV9 and TRBJ1-4; D not resolved. CDR1 is SGDLS, CDR2 YYNGEE, per germline. This CDR3 contains 12 residues. Trimming took off 0 bases at V and 5 bases at J, with 2 bases between the two ends. CDR3 amino acids: CASSVGNEKLFF. CDR3 nucleotide sequence: TGTGCCAGCAGCGTAGGAAATGAAAAACTGTTTTTT.

The chain recombines TRBV27 with TRBJ2-7; D uncertain. Germline lookup yields CDR1 MNHEY and CDR2 SMNVEV (reference sequence). The CDR3 is 12 residues long. Between the trimmed V and J ends, which lost 2 bases and 6 bases, there was a span of 8 bases. Written as DNA, the CDR3 is TGTGCCAGCAGTTTAGGTGGGTCCGAGCAGTACTTC. It specifies CASSLGGSEQYF.

The CDR3 DNA follows: TGTGCCAGCAGCGTGTCCGGGGACACTGAAGCTTTCTTT. It specifies CASSVSGDTEAFF. J is TRBJ1-1 and V is TRBV9; no clear D. Per the germline V gene, CDR1 is SGDLS and CDR2 is YYNGEE. Trimming removed 2 bases from V and 3 bases from J, with 8 bases in between. The CDR3 loop spans 13 amino acids. Looking up the rest from reference TRBV9 and TRBJ1-1 gives the full variable domain: DSGVTQTPKHLITATGQRVTLRCSPRSGDLSVYWYQQSLDQGLQFLIQYYNGEERAKGNILERFSAQQFPDLHSELNLSSLELGDSALYFCASSVSGDTEAFFGQGTRLTVV.

The chain joins TRBV19 to TRBJ2-7; 10 positions agree with TRBD1. The CDR3 spans 14 residues. V lost 5 bases to trimming and J lost 7 bases; unmatched junction nucleotides: 8. Germline CDR1 reads LNHDA; CDR2 reads SQIVND (reference sequence). CDR3 residues: CASSSTGTGVEQYF. Here the CDR3 DNA reads TGTGCCAGTAGTTCCACGGGGACAGGGGTTGAGCAGTACTTC.

The chain uses TRBV16 and TRBJ2-1, with D perhaps TRBD1 (6 bases). The germline CDR1 and CDR2 sequences are KGHSY and FQNENV. The CDR3 runs to 14 residues. Trimming left V 3 bases short and J 5 bases short, with 11 bases between. The chain's CDR3 is CASSHMAGDNEQFF. CDR3 DNA: TGTGCCAGCAGCCATATGGCAGGGGACAATGAGCAGTTCTTC.

The chain has TRBV7-2 and TRBJ1-2; D call uncertain. V lost 4 bases to trimming and J lost 5 bases, with 14 bases between them. Germline V CDR1 and CDR2: SGHTA, FQGNSA. This CDR3 region has 14 residues. The CDR3 DNA reads TGTGCCAGCAGCTCGCCGTCCCAGACTTATGGCTACACCTTC. Translated: CASSSPSQTYGYTF.

The chain recombines TRBV4-2 with TRBJ1-3; D unresolved. CDR1 LGHNA and CDR2 YNFKEQ come from the germline V gene. Trimming stripped 2 bases from V and 1 base from J, with 9 bases between. The CDR3 runs to 15 residues. CDR3: CASSQHSGSGNTIYF. CDR3 nucleotide sequence: TGTGCCAGCAGCCAACACTCCGGATCTGGAAACACCATATATTTT.

The chain recombines TRBV2 with TRBJ1-1; unclear D gene. V was shortened by 3 bases and J by 1 base, with 9 bases between the two germline ends. The germline V gene has CDR1 SNHLY and CDR2 FYNNEI. This CDR3 region has 14 residues. This CDR3 is CASSDPVKNTEAFF. In nucleotides, the CDR3 is TGTGCCAGCAGTGACCCGGTGAAGAACACTGAAGCTTTCTTT.

The CDR3 bases are TGTGCCAGCAGTTACTCTTGGGGTACGGAATACGAGCAGTACTTC. Its translation: CASSYSWGTEYEQYF. This chain links TRBV6-5 with TRBJ2-7, with no clear D. The CDR3 length is 15 residues. Germline V gives CDR1 MNHEY, CDR2 SVGAGI. Trimming stripped 0 bases from V and 4 bases from J, with 13 bases between.

This clone came up once. The chain joins TRBV6-2 or TRBV6-3 to TRBJ2-2; no firm D call. CDR1 and CDR2 from the germline V gene are MNHEY and SVGEGT. This CDR3 spans 14 amino acids. The V gene lost 5 bases and the J gene lost 2 bases, with 9 bases spanning the gap. CDR3 DNA sequence: TGTGCCAGCAGTCCCGGCTACAACACCGGGGAGCTGTTTTTT. This sequence encodes CASSPGYNTGELFF.

The chain joins TRBV15 to TRBJ1-1, with D tentatively TRBD1 (5 bases). From germline, CDR1 is LNHNV and CDR2 YYDKDF (reference sequence). CDR3 length: 17 amino acids. Trimming pared 0 bases from V and 1 base from J, leaving 15 bases between. CDR3 in amino acids: CATSRDHPGGGNTEAFF. The CDR3 bases are TGTGCCACCAGCAGAGATCACCCAGGTGGGGGGAACACTGAAGCTTTCTTT.

J is TRBJ2-3 and V is TRBV7-9; perhaps TRBD2 as D (7 bases). V lost 1 base and J 8 bases, leaving 19 bases between the germline ends. Germline values: CDR1 SEHNR, CDR2 FQNEAQ (reference sequence). The CDR3 runs 16 residues. The CDR3 protein is CASSLVHAGAPGTQYF. CDR3 bases: TGTGCCAGCAGCTTAGTCCATGCGGGGGCCCCAGGTACGCAGTATTTT. The variable domain in full, completed from reference TRBV7-9 and TRBJ2-3, reads DTGVSQNPRHKITKRGQNVTFRCDPISEHNRLYWYRQTLGQGPEFLTYFQNEAQLEKSRLLSDRFSAERPKGSFSTLEIQRTEQGDSAMYLCASSLVHAGAPGTQYFGPGTRLTVL.

V gene TRBV4-2 combines with J gene TRBJ1-2; D unclear. V dropped 5 bases and J dropped 3 bases, with 10 bases sitting between them. CDR1 is LGHNA, CDR2 YNFKEQ, per germline. This CDR3 is 13 amino acids long. The CDR3 region is CASSSTGDYGYTF. The CDR3, as DNA: TGTGCCAGCAGCTCAACGGGAGACTATGGCTACACCTTC.

The rearrangement links TRBV11-3 to TRBJ2-1; 9 nucleotides align to TRBD1. V was clipped by 3 bases and J by 6 bases; unmatched bases: 3. Per the germline V gene, CDR1 is SGHNT and CDR2 is YENEEA. CDR3 length: 14 residues. Here the CDR3 DNA reads TGTGCCAGCAGCTTGGGACAGGGAATCAATGAGCAGTTCTTC. Translated: CASSLGQGINEQFF.

CDR3 bases: TGTGCCAGCAGCTCTCAGGGGACAGGGGGATTTACTGAAGCTTTCTTT. It encodes CASSSQGTGGFTEAFF. This chain uses TRBV5-4 with TRBJ1-1; 11 bases are a match to TRBD1. CDR1 and CDR2 from the germline V gene are SGHNT and YYREEE (reference sequence). Losses at the gene ends were 3 bases for V and 5 bases for J; bases not matched to a gene: 9. The CDR3 spans 16 residues.

The rearrangement links TRBV4-2 to TRBJ1-6; TRBD1 might be the D (5 bases). V was trimmed by 0 bases and J by 10 bases, leaving 13 bases between them. CDR1 is LGHNA and CDR2 is YNFKEQ in the germline V gene. CDR3 length equals 15 residues. The DNA of the CDR3 is TGTGCCAGCAGCCAAGAATCCGGACGACAGTCACCCCTCCACTTT. Encoded protein: CASSQESGRQSPLHF.

This clone appeared once. V is TRBV3-1 (or the pseudogene TRBV3-2) and J is TRBJ1-4; 9 bases match TRBD1. This CDR3 has 15 residues. Germline V CDR1 and CDR2: LGHDT, YNNKEL (reference sequence). V trimming: 3 bases; J trimming: 9 bases; junction bases outside the gene matches: 8. CDR3: CASSHRTGAGKKLFF. The CDR3 region has the DNA TGTGCCAGCAGCCACAGGACAGGGGCGGGTAAAAAACTGTTTTTT.

Here the CDR3 DNA reads TGTGCCAGCAGCGTAGAGGCGCTATCCTACGAGCAGTACTTC. It codes for CASSVEALSYEQYF. V usage is TRBV9 and J usage is TRBJ2-7; no clear D gene. Germline CDR1 is SGDLS and CDR2 is YYNGEE. The V end was cut by 0 bases, the J end by 1 base, with 8 bases between. The CDR3 has 14 residues. Looking up the rest from reference TRBV9 and TRBJ2-7 gives the full variable domain: DSGVTQTPKHLITATGQRVTLRCSPRSGDLSVYWYQQSLDQGLQFLIQYYNGEERAKGNILERFSAQQFPDLHSELNLSSLELGDSALYFCASSVEALSYEQYFGPGTRLTVT.

This sequence joins TRBV6-2 or TRBV6-3 and TRBJ2-2; perhaps D is TRBD1 or TRBD2 (5 bases each). The CDR3 contains 13 residues. The V end was cut by 2 bases, the J end by 6 bases, with 7 bases between. Germline V CDR1 and CDR2: MNHEY, SVGEGT. The CDR3 region is CASSYRGAGELFF. CDR3 DNA: TGTGCCAGCAGTTACAGGGGAGCCGGGGAGCTGTTTTTT.

V and J are TRBV7-3 and TRBJ2-7; possible D gene TRBD1, 6 bases. This CDR3 comprises 15 residues. Germline CDR1 reads SGHTA; CDR2 reads FQGTGA. V lost 5 bases and J lost 3, with 17 bases in between. For the CDR3, the DNA is TGTGCCAGCAGCCCTCGCCCCAGGGGTTACTACGAGCAGTACTTC. Translation gives CASSPRPRGYYEQYF.

The chain uses TRBV10-3 and TRBJ2-1; TRBD2 aligns across 9 bases. The CDR3 totals 15 residues. Germline V lookup: CDR1 ENHRY, CDR2 SYGVKD. V trimming: 8 bases; J trimming: 5 bases; junction bases outside the gene matches: 10. The CDR3 loop is CAIGGSGGGDNEQFF. The CDR3, as DNA: TGTGCCATCGGAGGTAGCGGGGGTGGTGACAATGAGCAGTTCTTC.